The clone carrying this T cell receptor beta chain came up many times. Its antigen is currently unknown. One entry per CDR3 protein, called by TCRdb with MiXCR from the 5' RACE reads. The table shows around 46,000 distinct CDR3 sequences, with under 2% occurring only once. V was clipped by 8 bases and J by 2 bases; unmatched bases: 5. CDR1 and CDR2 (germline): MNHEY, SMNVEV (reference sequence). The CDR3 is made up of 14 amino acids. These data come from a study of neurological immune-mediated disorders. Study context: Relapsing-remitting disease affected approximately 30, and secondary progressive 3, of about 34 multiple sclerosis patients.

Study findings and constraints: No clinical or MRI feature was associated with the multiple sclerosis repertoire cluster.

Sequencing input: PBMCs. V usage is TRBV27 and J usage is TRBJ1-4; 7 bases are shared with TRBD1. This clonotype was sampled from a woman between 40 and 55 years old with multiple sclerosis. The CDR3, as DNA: TGTGCCAGCGGAACGACAGGGACTAATGAAAAACTGTTTTTT. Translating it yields CASGTTGTNEKLFF.